A single TCR beta chain is shown here with its context. Its antigen is not identified. This entry is derived from a study of shared clonotypes between healthy human individuals. The study's findings and limits: It was only blood that was sampled, and tissue repertoires likely differ.

Germline V lookup: CDR1 SGHTA, CDR2 FQGNSA. Trimming removed 2 bases from V and 0 bases from J, with 8 bases in between. The CDR3 length is 15 residues. Measured with immunoSEQ multiplex PCR; TCRdb has only the in-frame clones, and not every one. The data hold some 470,000 clones, with approximately 80% observed a single time. The source is a middle-aged woman in good health. Some clones in this sample may be carry-over from other donors' samples. The chain employs TRBV7-2 and TRBJ2-1; possible D gene TRBD1, 5 bases. The sequenced sample consisted of PBMCs. The CDR3 region has the DNA TGTGCCAGCAGCTTACAGGGTAGCTCCTACAATGAGCAGTTCTTC. Translating it yields CASSLQGSSYNEQFF.